This T cell receptor beta chain was recovered during a study of cytomegalovirus exposure and HLA in healthy donors. Background on the study: A data release that came early held some 84 million unique TCRs from HLA-typed donors.

Use of 60 Vbeta and 13 Jbeta primers characterized the PCR. The table came from immunoSEQ multiplex PCR; TCRdb's copy has only in-frame clones and leaves some out. The data show more than 150,000 clones, 81% seen once. The CDR3 is 15 amino acids. V was cut by 4 bases and J by 1 base, with 14 bases left in between. From germline, CDR1 is SGDLS and CDR2 YYNGEE. This chain joins TRBV9 and TRBJ1-1, with D unclear. The sequence came from a man in his fifties or sixties in good health and CMV-seronegative. Sequencing was done on a sample of PBMCs. The CDR3 protein is CASSPGLLGNTEAFF. CDR3 DNA sequence: TGTGCCAGCAGCCCAGGACTTTTGGGGAACACTGAAGCTTTCTTT.